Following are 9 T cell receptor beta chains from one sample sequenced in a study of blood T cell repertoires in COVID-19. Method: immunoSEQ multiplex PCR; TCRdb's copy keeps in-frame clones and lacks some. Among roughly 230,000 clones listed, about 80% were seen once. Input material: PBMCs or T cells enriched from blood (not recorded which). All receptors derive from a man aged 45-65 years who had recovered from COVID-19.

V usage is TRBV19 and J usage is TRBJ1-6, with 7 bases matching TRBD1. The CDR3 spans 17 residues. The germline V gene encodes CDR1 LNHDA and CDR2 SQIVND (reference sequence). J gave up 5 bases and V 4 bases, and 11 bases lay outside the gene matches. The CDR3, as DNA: TGTGCCAGTAGTAGAGTCCCGGGACAGCTTAATAATTCACCCCTCCACTTT. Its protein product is CASSRVPGQLNNSPLHF. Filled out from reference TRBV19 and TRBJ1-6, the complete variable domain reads DGGITQSPKYLFRKEGQNVTLSCEQNLNHDAMYWYRQDPGQGLRLIYYSQIVNDFQKGDIAEGYSVSREKKESFPLTVTSAQKNPTAFYLCASSRVPGQLNNSPLHFGNGTRLTVT.

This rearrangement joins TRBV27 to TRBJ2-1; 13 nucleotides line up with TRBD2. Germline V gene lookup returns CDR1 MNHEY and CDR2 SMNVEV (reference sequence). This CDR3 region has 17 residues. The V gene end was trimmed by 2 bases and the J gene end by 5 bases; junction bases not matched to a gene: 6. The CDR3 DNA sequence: TGTGCCAGCAGTTTAGGACTAGCGGGAGTATTGAACAATGAGCAGTTCTTC. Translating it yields CASSLGLAGVLNNEQFF.

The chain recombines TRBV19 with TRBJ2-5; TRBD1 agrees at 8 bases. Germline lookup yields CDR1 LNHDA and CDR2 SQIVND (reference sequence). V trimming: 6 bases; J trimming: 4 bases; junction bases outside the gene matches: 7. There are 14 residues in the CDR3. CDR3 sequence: CASRSQGGRETQYF. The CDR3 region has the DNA TGTGCCAGTAGGTCACAGGGGGGAAGAGAGACCCAGTACTTC. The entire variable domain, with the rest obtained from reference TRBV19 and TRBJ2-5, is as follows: DGGITQSPKYLFRKEGQNVTLSCEQNLNHDAMYWYRQDPGQGLRLIYYSQIVNDFQKGDIAEGYSVSREKKESFPLTVTSAQKNPTAFYLCASRSQGGRETQYFGPGTRLLVL.

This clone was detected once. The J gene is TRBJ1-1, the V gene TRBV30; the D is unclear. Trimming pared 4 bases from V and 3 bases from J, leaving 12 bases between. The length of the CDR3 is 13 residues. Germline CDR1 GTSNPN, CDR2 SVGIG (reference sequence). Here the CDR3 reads CAWTGDRDTEAFF. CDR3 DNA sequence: TGTGCCTGGACCGGGGATAGGGACACTGAAGCTTTCTTT.

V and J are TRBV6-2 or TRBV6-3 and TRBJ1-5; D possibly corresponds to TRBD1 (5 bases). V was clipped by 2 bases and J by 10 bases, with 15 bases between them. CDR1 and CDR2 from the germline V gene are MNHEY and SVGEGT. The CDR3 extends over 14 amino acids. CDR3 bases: TGTGCCAGCAGTTACCGGGGGGGGTACGAACCCCAGCATTTT. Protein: CASSYRGGYEPQHF.

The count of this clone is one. The CDR3 DNA reads TGTGCCAGCAGCCTTGGACTAGCGGGGGGTGAGACCCAGTACTTC. Its protein product is CASSLGLAGGETQYF. The chain uses TRBV7-9 and TRBJ2-5; the match to TRBD2 covers 14 bases. Trimming at V came to 5 bases and at J to 5 bases, leaving 4 bases not matched to a gene. This CDR3 comprises 15 residues. Germline V lookup: CDR1 SEHNR, CDR2 FQNEAQ (reference sequence).

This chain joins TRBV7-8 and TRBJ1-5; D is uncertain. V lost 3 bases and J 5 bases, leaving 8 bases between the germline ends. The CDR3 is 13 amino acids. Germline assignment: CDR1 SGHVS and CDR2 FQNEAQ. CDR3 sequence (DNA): TGTGCCAGCAGCTTCGGGGAACATCAGCCCCAGCATTTT. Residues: CASSFGEHQPQHF. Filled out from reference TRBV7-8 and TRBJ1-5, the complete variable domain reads GAGVSQSPRYKVAKRGQDVALRCDPISGHVSLFWYQQALGQGPEFLTYFQNEAQLDKSGLPSDRFFAERPEGSVSTLKIQRTQQEDSAVYLCASSFGEHQPQHFGDGTRLSIL.

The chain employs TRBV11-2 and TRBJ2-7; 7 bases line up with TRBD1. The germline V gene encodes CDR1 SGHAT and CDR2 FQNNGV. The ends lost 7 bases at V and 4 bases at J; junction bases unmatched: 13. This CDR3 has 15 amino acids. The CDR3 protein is CASIHGRGFKYEQYF. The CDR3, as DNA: TGTGCCAGCATCCATGGCAGGGGGTTCAAGTACGAGCAGTACTTC.

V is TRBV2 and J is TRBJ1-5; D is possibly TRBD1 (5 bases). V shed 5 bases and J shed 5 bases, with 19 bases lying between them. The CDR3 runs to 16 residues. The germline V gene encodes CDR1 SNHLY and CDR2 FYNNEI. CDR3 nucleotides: TGTGCCAGCAGTTTCCGGGACTCCTCACCGTATCAGCCCCAGCATTTT. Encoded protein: CASSFRDSSPYQPQHF.